Below, 24 T cell receptor beta chains from the same sample are listed, as sequenced in a study of blood T cell repertoires in COVID-19. Clones were sequenced by immunoSEQ multiplex PCR, and TCRdb holds only the in-frame ones, with some missing. Found here are approximately 200,000 clones, about 84% of them singletons; the top ten hold less than 8%. Sequencing was carried out using PBMCs or T cells enriched from blood (not recorded which). These receptors originate from a woman aged 40-49 years with acute COVID-19.

This chain uses TRBV11-2 with TRBJ1-3; 7 bases map to TRBD1. The CDR3 is made up of 15 amino acids. CDR1 is SGHAT and CDR2 is FQNNGV in the germline V gene. V lost 5 bases to trimming and J lost 1 base; unmatched junction nucleotides: 5. Here the CDR3 DNA reads TGTGCCAGCAGCCGGAGGGACAGATCTGGAAACACCATATATTTT. Residues: CASSRRDRSGNTIYF.

The V call is TRBV11-2, the J call TRBJ1-2, with D possibly matching TRBD1 (6 bases). The V gene's germline CDR1 is SGHAT and CDR2 FQNNGV. This CDR3 region has 14 residues. V was pared by 0 bases and J by 6 bases, with 11 bases between. This CDR3 is CASSLDYRANGYTF. The CDR3, as DNA: TGTGCCAGCAGCTTAGATTACAGGGCCAATGGCTACACCTTC.

The gene calls are TRBV28 and TRBJ1-2; tentative D call: TRBD1 (5 bases). V was shortened by 5 bases and J by 8 bases, with 21 bases between the two germline ends. Germline V gene lookup returns CDR1 MDHEN and CDR2 SYDVKM. The CDR3 sequence is 15 residues long. CDR3 sequence (DNA): TGTGCCAGCAGTGGGTGGACGGGCAAAGGGGTCGGCTACACCTTC. Translating it yields CASSGWTGKGVGYTF.

The V and J genes are TRBV7-9 and TRBJ1-1, with D possibly TRBD1 on 5 matching bases. V was clipped by 5 bases and J by 3 bases, with 10 bases between them. The germline CDR1 and CDR2 sequences are SEHNR and FQNEAQ (reference sequence). The CDR3 is made up of 13 amino acids. The DNA for the CDR3 is TGTGCCAGCAGCCAGGGAGGGTACACTGAAGCTTTCTTT. This codes for CASSQGGYTEAFF. Combining the CDR3 with reference TRBV7-9 and TRBJ1-1 gives the whole variable domain DTGVSQNPRHKITKRGQNVTFRCDPISEHNRLYWYRQTLGQGPEFLTYFQNEAQLEKSRLLSDRFSAERPKGSFSTLEIQRTEQGDSAMYLCASSQGGYTEAFFGQGTRLTVV.

V gene TRBV6-2 or TRBV6-3 combines with J gene TRBJ1-3, with 8 bases fitting TRBD1. This CDR3 comprises 14 residues. The J segment lost 7 bases and the V segment lost 5 bases, leaving 7 bases of the junction unmatched. Germline CDR1 MNHEY, CDR2 SVGEGT. The CDR3 coding sequence is TGTGCCAGCAGTCCCCGGGACAGGATCAACACCATATATTTT. Protein product: CASSPRDRINTIYF.

The chain couples TRBV28 to TRBJ2-5; 14 nucleotides line up with TRBD2. This CDR3 comprises 16 residues. The junction had 6 bases not matched to a gene; V was cut back by 5 bases and J by 4 bases. Germline V CDR1 and CDR2: MDHEN, SYDVKM. DNA of the CDR3: TGTGCCAGCAGTCCATCCGGACTAGCGGGAGGAGAGACCCAGTACTTC. Encoded protein: CASSPSGLAGGETQYF. The variable domain in full, with the rest retrieved from reference TRBV28 and TRBJ2-5, is DVKVTQSSRYLVKRTGEKVFLECVQDMDHENMFWYRQDPGLGLRLIYFSYDVKMKEKGDIPEGYSVSREKKERFSLILESASTNQTSMYLCASSPSGLAGGETQYFGPGTRLLVL.

The J gene is TRBJ1-4, the V gene TRBV5-4; D unclear. CDR3 length: 13 amino acids. Germline CDR1 reads SGHNT; CDR2 reads YYREEE (reference sequence). V was clipped by 4 bases and J by 5 bases, with 9 bases between them. The CDR3 loop is CASSAPGNEKLFF. The CDR3 DNA reads TGTGCCAGCAGCGCCCCAGGAAATGAAAAACTGTTTTTT.

J is TRBJ1-2 and V is TRBV7-2; D is unresolved. In germline, CDR1 is SGHTA, CDR2 FQGNSA. Trimming shortened V by 2 bases and J by 0 bases, and 7 bases separated the two germline ends. The CDR3 spans 14 residues. The CDR3 DNA sequence: TGTGCCAGCAGCTTACCAGGTGCTAACTATGGCTACACCTTC. It specifies CASSLPGANYGYTF.

In its sample, this clone was seen many times. The chain employs TRBV7-9 and TRBJ1-6; D is perhaps TRBD1 (5 bases). The length of the CDR3 is 13 residues. Germline V gene data show CDR1 as SEHNR and CDR2 as FQNEAQ (reference sequence). Trimming pared 5 bases from V and 10 bases from J, leaving 12 bases between. The CDR3 sequence is CASSVREESPLHF. The DNA of the CDR3 is TGTGCCAGCAGCGTCAGGGAGGAATCACCCCTCCACTTT.

This clone was counted a single time. The chain is built from TRBV10-3 and TRBJ2-2, with 8 bases lining up with TRBD2. Unmatched junction bases numbered 14, after V lost 10 bases and J lost 7 bases. Germline CDR1 is ENHRY and CDR2 is SYGVKD. The CDR3 is 15 residues long. The CDR3 region is CATFLAGREGGELFF. In DNA, the CDR3 is TGTGCCACGTTCTTAGCGGGGAGAGAAGGCGGGGAGCTGTTTTTT.

Only one count was recorded for this clone. CDR3 region: CASSTRQGAFGYTF. CDR3 nucleotides: TGTGCCAGCAGCACCCGACAGGGGGCTTTTGGCTACACCTTC. The chain links TRBV9 to TRBJ1-2; TRBD1 agrees at 10 bases. From germline, CDR1 is SGDLS and CDR2 YYNGEE. Trimming cost V 4 bases and J 7 bases; bases outside gene matches: 7. The CDR3 spans 14 residues.

This chain connects TRBV2 to TRBJ2-3; TRBD1 aligns across 11 bases. J gave up 6 bases and V 5 bases, and 7 bases lay outside the gene matches. The CDR3 has 15 amino acids. Looked up from germline, CDR1 is SNHLY and CDR2 is FYNNEI. The DNA of the CDR3 is TGTGCCAGCAGTCAACCGGGACAGGGGGAGGATACGCAGTATTTT. It specifies CASSQPGQGEDTQYF. Full variable domain (outside the CDR3, taken from reference TRBV2 and TRBJ2-3): EPEVTQTPSHQVTQMGQEVILRCVPISNHLYFYWYRQILGQKVEFLVSFYNNEISEKSEIFDDQFSVERPDGSNFTLKIRSTKLEDSAMYFCASSQPGQGEDTQYFGPGTRLTVL.

This clone has a single count. The chain employs TRBV6-4 and TRBJ2-1; 7 bases match TRBD2. Germline CDR1 reads MRHNA; CDR2 reads SNTAGT. The length of the CDR3 is 16 residues. The V and J ends lost 5 bases and 6 bases, in that order; junction bases with no gene match: 13. The CDR3 DNA is TGTGCCAGCAGTCTAGAAGCGGGAAGCTCCCTCAATGAGCAGTTCTTC. Translating gives CASSLEAGSSLNEQFF.

The rearrangement uses TRBV2 and TRBJ2-7; D possibly corresponds to TRBD1 (6 bases). V gave up 7 bases and J gave up 0 bases, with 19 bases separating them. Germline values: CDR1 SNHLY, CDR2 FYNNEI. This CDR3 is 16 amino acids long. Here the CDR3 reads CASKQGLLPNSYEQYF. In DNA form, the CDR3 reads TGTGCCAGCAAACAGGGCCTCCTTCCAAACTCCTACGAGCAGTACTTC. The whole variable domain, remainder taken from reference TRBV2 and TRBJ2-7, is EPEVTQTPSHQVTQMGQEVILRCVPISNHLYFYWYRQILGQKVEFLVSFYNNEISEKSEIFDDQFSVERPDGSNFTLKIRSTKLEDSAMYFCASKQGLLPNSYEQYFGPGTRLTVT.

The rearrangement uses TRBV5-1 and TRBJ2-2; possibly TRBD1 for D (5 bases). This CDR3 has 14 residues. Deletions cut 1 base from V and 5 bases from J, with 9 bases between. From germline, CDR1 is SGHRS and CDR2 YFSETQ. The CDR3 region has the DNA TGCGCCAGCAGCTTGTCAGGGTGGACCGGGGAGCTGTTTTTT. It is translated as CASSLSGWTGELFF.

This chain uses TRBV3-1 (or the pseudogene TRBV3-2) with TRBJ2-3; possible D gene TRBD1, 5 bases. Germline loops: CDR1 LGHDT, CDR2 YNNKEL (reference sequence). Trimming took off 0 bases at V and 2 bases at J, with 12 bases between the two ends. The CDR3 runs to 16 residues. The CDR3 reads CASSQDLDRFTDTQYF. Written as DNA, the CDR3 is TGTGCCAGCAGCCAAGATCTAGACAGATTCACAGATACGCAGTATTTT.

Here the CDR3 DNA reads TGTGCCAGCAGCCCAACCGCGGACAGGAGACTATATGGCTACACCTTC. Translating it yields CASSPTADRRLYGYTF. V is TRBV9 and J is TRBJ1-2; 7 bases align to TRBD1. The CDR3 has 16 residues. The ends lost 4 bases at V and 5 bases at J; junction bases unmatched: 14. In germline, CDR1 is SGDLS, CDR2 YYNGEE. Filled out from reference TRBV9 and TRBJ1-2, the complete variable domain reads DSGVTQTPKHLITATGQRVTLRCSPRSGDLSVYWYQQSLDQGLQFLIQYYNGEERAKGNILERFSAQQFPDLHSELNLSSLELGDSALYFCASSPTADRRLYGYTFGSGTRLTVV.

The rearrangement links TRBV12-3 or TRBV12-4 to TRBJ1-2; the D gene is possibly TRBD1 (5 bases). V lost 6 bases to trimming and J lost 4 bases, with 12 bases between them. The CDR3 is 13 amino acids. CDR3 DNA: TGTGCCAGCAGGTCAGGGCCTGGCTATGGCTACACCTTC. This encodes CASRSGPGYGYTF.

This clone has at least ten counts. This chain uses TRBV15 with TRBJ2-3; no clear D. V was trimmed by 5 bases and J by 3 bases, leaving 12 bases between them. CDR3 length equals 14 residues. CDR1 is LNHNV and CDR2 is YYDKDF in the germline V gene (reference sequence). In DNA form, the CDR3 reads TGTGCCACCAGCCGAGTTCCAACTACAGATACGCAGTATTTT. Amino acids: CATSRVPTTDTQYF. Together with reference TRBV15 and TRBJ2-3, the CDR3 gives the full variable domain: DAMVIQNPRYQVTQFGKPVTLSCSQTLNHNVMYWYQQKSSQAPKLLFHYYDKDFNNEADTPDNFQSRRPNTSFCFLDIRSPGLGDTAMYLCATSRVPTTDTQYFGPGTRLTVL.

The CDR3 bases are TGTGCCAGCAGCTTGGTTAGGACAGACCGCGAGCAGTACTTC. Its protein is CASSLVRTDREQYF. This rearrangement joins TRBV5-6 to TRBJ2-7, with D possibly TRBD1 on 6 matching bases. The CDR3 is 14 amino acids. Germline CDR1 is SGHDT and CDR2 is YYEEEE. V lost 0 bases and J lost 6, with 13 bases in between.

In the case of this clone: The sample carries other DNA sequences with the same CDR3. The V gene is TRBV28, the J gene TRBJ2-7; D is unclear. The ends were cut back, 3 bases at V and 3 bases at J, with 6 bases in the middle. This CDR3 has 12 amino acids. Germline V lookup: CDR1 MDHEN, CDR2 SYDVKM. DNA for the CDR3: TGTGCCAGCAGTTTTTCCAGCTACGAGCAGTACTTC. This encodes CASSFSSYEQYF.

V and J are TRBV28 and TRBJ1-2; D unresolved. The V gene's germline CDR1 is MDHEN and CDR2 SYDVKM. The CDR3 consists of 15 residues. Trimming stripped 4 bases from V and 3 bases from J, with 15 bases between. CDR3 sequence reads: CASSSGGGFDYGYTF. CDR3 in DNA: TGTGCCAGCAGTTCCGGCGGAGGCTTCGACTATGGCTACACCTTC.

The CDR3 spells CASSYGGVAYNEQFF. The CDR3 DNA follows: TGTGCCAGCAGTTACGGGGGGGTCGCCTACAATGAGCAGTTCTTC. The chain is built from TRBV6-5 and TRBJ2-1, with 7 nucleotides matching TRBD2. The V gene's germline CDR1 is MNHEY and CDR2 SVGAGI. This CDR3 spans 15 amino acids. The trim removed 2 bases at V and 2 bases at J, leaving 3 bases unmatched.

V usage is TRBV30 and J usage is TRBJ1-5; TRBD1 aligns across 10 bases. CDR1 and CDR2 (germline): GTSNPN, SVGIG (reference sequence). This CDR3 comprises 15 residues. V shed 0 bases and J 6 bases; nucleotides not matched to a gene: 5. DNA of the CDR3: TGTGCCTGGAGTGTAAGGGACAGGGGAGGTCAGCCCCAGCATTTT. It specifies CAWSVRDRGGQPQHF.